This T cell receptor beta chain was obtained from a study of PD-1 blockade in classical Hodgkin lymphoma. The CDR3 length is 14 residues. Trimming left V 4 bases short and J 8 bases short, with 12 bases between. Germline CDR1 and CDR2: SGHNT and YENEEA. Concerning this clone: Its cognate antigen is unknown.

Findings and caveats of the study: Undefined causes, possibly disease activity or prior therapy, underlie the repertoire differences. Newly diagnosed patients had baseline TCR diversity that was reportedly lower than that of healthy donors.

Generated by immunoSEQ multiplex PCR, the TCRdb table keeps only in-frame clones and is missing some. The table shows roughly 68,000 clones, with over 90% occurring only once. Time point reported: newly diagnosed, previously untreated cHL patient sample. Comparison samples consisted of PBMCs from newly diagnosed, untreated classical Hodgkin lymphoma. The chain employs TRBV11-3 and TRBJ2-6, with D uncertain. This TCR came from a human donor with classical Hodgkin lymphoma. The specimen sequenced was peripheral blood mononuclear cells (PBMCs). The CDR3 protein is CASSSSRVSNVLTF. In DNA form, the CDR3 reads TGTGCCAGCAGCTCTTCAAGGGTGTCCAACGTCCTGACTTTC.